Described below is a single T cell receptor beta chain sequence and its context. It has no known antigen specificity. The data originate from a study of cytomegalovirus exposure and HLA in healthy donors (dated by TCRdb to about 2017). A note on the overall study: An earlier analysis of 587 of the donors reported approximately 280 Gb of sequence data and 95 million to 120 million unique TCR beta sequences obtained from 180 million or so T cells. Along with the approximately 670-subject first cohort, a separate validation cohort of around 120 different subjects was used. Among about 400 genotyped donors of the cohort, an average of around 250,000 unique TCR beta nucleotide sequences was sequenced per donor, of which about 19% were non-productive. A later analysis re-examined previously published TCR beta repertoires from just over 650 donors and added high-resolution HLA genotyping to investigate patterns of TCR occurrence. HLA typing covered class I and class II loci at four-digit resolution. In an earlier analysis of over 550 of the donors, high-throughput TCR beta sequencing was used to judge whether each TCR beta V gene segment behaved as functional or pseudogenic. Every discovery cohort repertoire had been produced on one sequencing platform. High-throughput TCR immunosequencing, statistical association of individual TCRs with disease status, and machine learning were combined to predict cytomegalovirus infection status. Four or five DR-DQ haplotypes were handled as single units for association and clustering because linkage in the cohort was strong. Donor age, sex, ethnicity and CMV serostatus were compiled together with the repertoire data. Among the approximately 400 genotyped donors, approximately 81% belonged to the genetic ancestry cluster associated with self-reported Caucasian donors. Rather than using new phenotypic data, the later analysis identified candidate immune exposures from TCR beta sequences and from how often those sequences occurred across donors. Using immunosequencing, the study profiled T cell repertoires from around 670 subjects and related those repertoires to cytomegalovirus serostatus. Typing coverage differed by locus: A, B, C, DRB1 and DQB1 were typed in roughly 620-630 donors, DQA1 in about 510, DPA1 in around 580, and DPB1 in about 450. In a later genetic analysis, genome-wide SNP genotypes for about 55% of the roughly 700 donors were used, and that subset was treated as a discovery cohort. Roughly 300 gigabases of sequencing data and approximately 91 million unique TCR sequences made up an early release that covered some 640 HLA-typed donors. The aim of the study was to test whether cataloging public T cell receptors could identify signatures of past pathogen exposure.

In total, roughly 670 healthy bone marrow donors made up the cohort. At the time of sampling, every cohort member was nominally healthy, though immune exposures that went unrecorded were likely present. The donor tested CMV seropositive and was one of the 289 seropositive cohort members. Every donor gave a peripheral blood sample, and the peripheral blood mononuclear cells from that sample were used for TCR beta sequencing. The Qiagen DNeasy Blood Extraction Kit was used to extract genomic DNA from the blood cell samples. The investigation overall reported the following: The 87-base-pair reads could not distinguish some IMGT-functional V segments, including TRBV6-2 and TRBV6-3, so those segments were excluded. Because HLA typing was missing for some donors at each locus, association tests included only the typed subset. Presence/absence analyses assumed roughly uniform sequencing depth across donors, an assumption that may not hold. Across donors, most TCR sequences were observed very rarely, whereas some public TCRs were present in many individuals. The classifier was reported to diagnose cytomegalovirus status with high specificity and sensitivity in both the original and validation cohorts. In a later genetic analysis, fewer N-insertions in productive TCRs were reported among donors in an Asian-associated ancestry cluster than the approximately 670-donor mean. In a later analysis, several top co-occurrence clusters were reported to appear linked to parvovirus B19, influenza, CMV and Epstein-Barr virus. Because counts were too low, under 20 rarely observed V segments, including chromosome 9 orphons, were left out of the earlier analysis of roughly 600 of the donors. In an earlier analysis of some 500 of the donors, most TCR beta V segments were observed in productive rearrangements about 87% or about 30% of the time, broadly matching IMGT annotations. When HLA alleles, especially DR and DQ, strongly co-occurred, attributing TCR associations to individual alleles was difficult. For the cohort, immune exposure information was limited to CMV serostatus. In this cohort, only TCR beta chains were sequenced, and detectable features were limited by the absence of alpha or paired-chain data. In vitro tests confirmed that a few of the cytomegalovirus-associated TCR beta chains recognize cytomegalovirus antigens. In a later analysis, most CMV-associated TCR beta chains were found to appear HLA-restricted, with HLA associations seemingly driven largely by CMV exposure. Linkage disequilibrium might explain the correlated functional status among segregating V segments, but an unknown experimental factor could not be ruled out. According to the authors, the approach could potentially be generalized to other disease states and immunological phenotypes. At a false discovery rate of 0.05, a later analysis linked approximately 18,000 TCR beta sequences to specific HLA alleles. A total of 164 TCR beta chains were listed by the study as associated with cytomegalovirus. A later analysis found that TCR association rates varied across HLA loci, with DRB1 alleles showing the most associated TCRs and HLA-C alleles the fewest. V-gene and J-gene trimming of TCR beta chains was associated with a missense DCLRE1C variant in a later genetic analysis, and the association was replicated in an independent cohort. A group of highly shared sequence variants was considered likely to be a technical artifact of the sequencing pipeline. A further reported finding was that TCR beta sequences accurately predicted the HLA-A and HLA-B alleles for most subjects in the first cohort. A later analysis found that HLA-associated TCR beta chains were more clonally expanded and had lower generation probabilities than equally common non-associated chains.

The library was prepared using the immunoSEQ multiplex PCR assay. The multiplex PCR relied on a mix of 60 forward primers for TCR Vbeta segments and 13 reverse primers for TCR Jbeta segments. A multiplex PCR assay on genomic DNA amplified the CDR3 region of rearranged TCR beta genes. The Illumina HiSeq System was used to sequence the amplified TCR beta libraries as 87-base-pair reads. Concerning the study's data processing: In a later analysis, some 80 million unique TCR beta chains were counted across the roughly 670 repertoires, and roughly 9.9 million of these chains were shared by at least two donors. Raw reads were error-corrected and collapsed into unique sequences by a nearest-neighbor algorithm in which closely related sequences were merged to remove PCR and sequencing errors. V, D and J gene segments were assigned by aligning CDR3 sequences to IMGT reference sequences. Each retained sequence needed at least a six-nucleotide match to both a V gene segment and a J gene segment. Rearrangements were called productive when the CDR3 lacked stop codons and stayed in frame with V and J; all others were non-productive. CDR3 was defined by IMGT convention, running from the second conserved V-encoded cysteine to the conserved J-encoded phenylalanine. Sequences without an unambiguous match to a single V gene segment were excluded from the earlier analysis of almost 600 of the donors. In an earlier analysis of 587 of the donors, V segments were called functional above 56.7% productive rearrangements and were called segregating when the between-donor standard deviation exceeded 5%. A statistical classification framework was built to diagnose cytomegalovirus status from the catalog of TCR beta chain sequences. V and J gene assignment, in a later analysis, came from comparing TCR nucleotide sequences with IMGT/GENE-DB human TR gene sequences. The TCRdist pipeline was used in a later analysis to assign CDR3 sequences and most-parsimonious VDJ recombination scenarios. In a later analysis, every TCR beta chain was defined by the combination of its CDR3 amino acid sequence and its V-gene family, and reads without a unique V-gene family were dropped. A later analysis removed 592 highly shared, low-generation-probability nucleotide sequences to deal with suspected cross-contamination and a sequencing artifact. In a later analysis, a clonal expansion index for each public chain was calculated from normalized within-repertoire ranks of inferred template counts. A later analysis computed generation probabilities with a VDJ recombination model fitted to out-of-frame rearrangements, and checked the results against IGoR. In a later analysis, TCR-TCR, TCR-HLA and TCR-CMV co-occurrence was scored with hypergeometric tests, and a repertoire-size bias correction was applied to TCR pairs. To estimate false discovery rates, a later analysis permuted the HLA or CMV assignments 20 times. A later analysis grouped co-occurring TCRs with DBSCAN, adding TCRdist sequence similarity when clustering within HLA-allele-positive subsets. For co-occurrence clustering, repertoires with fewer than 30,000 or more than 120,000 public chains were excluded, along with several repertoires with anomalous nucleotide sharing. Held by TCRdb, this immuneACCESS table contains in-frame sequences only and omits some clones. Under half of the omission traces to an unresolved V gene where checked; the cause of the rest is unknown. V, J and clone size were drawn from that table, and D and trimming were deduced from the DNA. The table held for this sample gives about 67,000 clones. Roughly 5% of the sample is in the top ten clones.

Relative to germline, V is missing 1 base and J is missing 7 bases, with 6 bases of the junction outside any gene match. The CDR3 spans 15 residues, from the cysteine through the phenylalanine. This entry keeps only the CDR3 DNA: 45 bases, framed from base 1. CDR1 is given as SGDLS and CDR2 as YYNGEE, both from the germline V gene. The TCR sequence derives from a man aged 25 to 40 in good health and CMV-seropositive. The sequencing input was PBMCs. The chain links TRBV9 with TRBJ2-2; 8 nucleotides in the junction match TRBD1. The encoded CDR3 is CASSVSQGADGELFF. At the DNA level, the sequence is TGTGCCAGCAGCGTATCGCAGGGGGCGGACGGGGAGCTGTTTTTT.